Described below is a single TCR beta chain sequence and its context. Its antigen is as yet unknown. The sample originates from a study of metastatic and nonmetastatic thyroid tumors. Looking at the study overall: Across blood and tumor or nodule tissue, repertoires from malignant and benign thyroid patients were compared with one another.

CDR1 and CDR2 from the germline V gene are DFQATT and SNEGSKA (reference sequence). V was clipped by 5 bases and J by 4 bases, with 18 bases between them. The CDR3 runs to 14 residues. Original handling: A papillary thyroid cancer distant-metastasis classifier was built from CDR3 differences across clinicopathological groups. TCRdb re-analyzed the PCR reads using MiXCR. These V and J calls are TCRdb output, not the study's own analysis. This table has 40,000 or so clones, about 25% appearing once. Study-level findings and limits: Benign nodules were reported to have significantly lower TCR beta diversity than malignant thyroid tumors, in blood and tumor.

Patients were all untreated before their thyroid surgery. This receptor was taken from a female donor with papillary thyroid cancer or a benign thyroid nodule (not recorded which). Some clones in this sample may be carry-over from other donors' samples. Sequencing was done on a sample of blood. The V call is TRBV20-1, the J call TRBJ2-7; possible D gene TRBD2, 5 bases. CDR3 amino acids: CSAPLPRASYEQYF. The CDR3 nucleotides read TGCAGTGCTCCCCTCCCGAGGGCTAGTTACGAGCAGTACTTC.